These 6 T cell receptor beta chains were all obtained from the same sample, sequenced in a study of cytomegalovirus exposure and HLA in healthy donors. PCR was performed using 60 Vbeta and 13 Jbeta primers. Only in-frame clones appear in the TCRdb table, and some are missing; sequencing was by immunoSEQ multiplex PCR. Altogether under 300,000 clones are present, about 81% being singletons, with the ten largest covering about 7.3%. What was sequenced was PBMCs. These receptors were collected from a woman aged 55-70 years in good health and CMV-seropositive.

V and J are TRBV5-1 and TRBJ1-1; TRBD1 is a possible D gene (5 bases). This CDR3 comprises 15 residues. The germline V gene has CDR1 SGHRS and CDR2 YFSETQ. V shed 5 bases and J shed 1 base, with 15 bases lying between them. CDR3 DNA: TGCGCCAGCAGGGCGGGGGTGGATTCGAACACTGAAGCTTTCTTT. As protein: CASRAGVDSNTEAFF. Combining the CDR3 with reference TRBV5-1 and TRBJ1-1 gives the whole variable domain KAGVTQTPRYLIKTRGQQVTLSCSPISGHRSVSWYQQTPGQGLQFLFEYFSETQRNKGNFPGRFSGRQFSNSRSEMNVSTLELGDSALYLCASRAGVDSNTEAFFGQGTRLTVV.

CDR3 coding DNA: TGTGCCAGCAGTTACACGGGGGTCTATGGCTACACCTTC. Translating gives CASSYTGVYGYTF. This chain uses TRBV6-5 with TRBJ1-2, with D possibly being TRBD1 (5 bases). V lost 2 bases, J lost 4 bases, and 8 bases lay in between. Germline CDR1 MNHEY, CDR2 SVGAGI. CDR3 length: 13 amino acids.

The chain carries TRBV7-6 and TRBJ2-7; D is perhaps TRBD2 (5 bases). The V gene lost 5 bases and the J gene lost 1 base, with 12 bases spanning the gap. Germline lookup yields CDR1 SGHVS and CDR2 FNYEAQ. This CDR3 region has 14 residues. DNA of the CDR3: TGTGCCAGCAGCCTGAGGGTTACGTCCTACGAGCAGTACTTC. Residues: CASSLRVTSYEQYF.

For the CDR3, the DNA is TGTGCCAGCAGCTTGGTAGGACAGACAAACATTCAGTACTTC. Translating gives CASSLVGQTNIQYF. This sequence joins TRBV7-9 and TRBJ2-4, with D tentatively TRBD1 (6 bases). Looked up from germline, CDR1 is SEHNR and CDR2 is FQNEAQ (reference sequence). The CDR3 is made up of 14 amino acids. Deletions cut 3 bases from V and 6 bases from J, with 12 bases between.

The rearrangement joins TRBV5-1 to TRBJ2-7, with TRBD2 matching over 16 bases. The germline gives CDR1 SGHRS, CDR2 YFSETQ. Trimming took 0 bases from V and 7 from J; bases not matched to a gene: 4. CDR3 length equals 16 residues. The CDR3, as DNA: TGCGCCAGCAGCTTGGAGGGACTAGCGGGAGGGGGTGAGCAGTACTTC. It encodes CASSLEGLAGGGEQYF.

The chain links TRBV5-1 to TRBJ1-2; the match to TRBD1 covers 9 bases. The CDR3 has 14 residues. J lost 7 bases, V lost 6 bases, and 10 bases had no gene match. Germline V gives CDR1 SGHRS, CDR2 YFSETQ. The CDR3 sequence is CASTEQTGGFGYTF. CDR3 DNA: TGCGCCAGCACCGAACAGACAGGGGGATTTGGCTACACCTTC.